This record covers a single T cell receptor (beta chain). Profiling relied on immunoSEQ multiplex PCR, and the TCRdb table lists in-frame clones only, not all of them. The profile shows approximately 2,000,000 clones, just under 95% of them singletons. The V segment lost 2 bases and the J segment 5 bases; nucleotides outside the gene matches: 11. The CDR3 runs 16 residues. The germline gives CDR1 GTSNPN, CDR2 SVGIG (reference sequence). The sample comes from a study of shared clonotypes between healthy human individuals. Across the study: Those who served as donors were a couple of women and three men between the ages of 18 and 49.

The TCR was taken from a man younger than 30 in good health. Some clones in this sample may be carry-over from other donors' samples. The chain recombines TRBV30 with TRBJ2-1, with TRBD2 matching over 8 bases. Sample: naive CD4+ T cells from PBMCs. Subset noted: CD45RA+ positively selected. CDR3 sequence reads: CAWSLRGGPKDNEQFF. The CDR3 DNA reads as TGTGCCTGGAGTCTCCGGGGGGGACCTAAGGACAATGAGCAGTTCTTC.